This T cell receptor (beta chain) appears in the sequencing data of a study of CD8+ T cells in alopecia areata. Treatment: oral pan-JAK inhibitor, 5-10 mg twice daily. This clone has a handful of counts. CDR1 is GTSNPN and CDR2 is SVGIG in the germline V gene (reference sequence). This CDR3 contains 12 residues. Between the trimmed V and J ends, which lost 0 bases and 4 bases, there was a span of 6 bases. Once RNA had been extracted, it was reverse transcribed into cDNA to act as the sequencing template. Sequencing used immunoSEQ multiplex PCR; TCRdb keeps in-frame clones, though not all of them. The sample consists of a few hundred thousand clones, roughly two fifths of them appearing once.

This material consisted of CD4+ T cells sorted from blood, taken between weeks 30 and 35, from a patient treated with tofacitinib. This TCR was recovered from a human donor with alopecia areata. The chain carries TRBV30 and TRBJ1-2; D not resolved. CDR3: CAWSVTSYGYTF. Here the CDR3 DNA reads TGTGCCTGGAGTGTAACCTCCTATGGCTACACCTTC.